These 29 T cell receptor beta chains originate from one sample sequenced in a study. TCRdb reprocessed the RT-PCR reads with MiXCR, giving one entry per CDR3 protein. The repertoire holds about 700,000 distinct CDR3 sequences, 14% seen once, with roughly 4% in the top ten. Sequenced: memory CD4+ T cells from blood. The receptors were sampled from a female donor in good health, serving as a healthy control.

This clonotype showed up many times. The chain uses TRBV20-1 and TRBJ2-7; D is perhaps TRBD1 (6 bases). V lost 6 bases to trimming and J lost 3 bases, with 9 bases between them. This CDR3 comprises 11 residues. Germline CDR1 is DFQATT and CDR2 is SNEGSKA (reference sequence). CDR3 loop: CSALQGYEQYF. For the CDR3, the DNA is TGCAGTGCACTACAGGGCTACGAGCAGTACTTC.

There are many counts of this clonotype. This chain joins TRBV12-3 or TRBV12-4 and TRBJ2-1; TRBD1 agrees at 9 bases. Trimming took 5 bases from V and 3 from J; bases not matched to a gene: 2. The CDR3 is 14 amino acids. The CDR3, as DNA: TGTGCCAGCAGTCGGGACAGGGACTACAATGAGCAGTTCTTC. Protein product: CASSRDRDYNEQFF.

The chain carries TRBV2 and TRBJ1-5; 7 bases map to TRBD1. Germline CDR1 SNHLY, CDR2 FYNNEI. Losses at the gene ends were 5 bases for V and 6 bases for J; bases not matched to a gene: 7. This CDR3 is 14 amino acids long. CDR3: CASSRQGKVQPQHF. CDR3 DNA: TGTGCCAGCAGTCGACAGGGAAAGGTTCAGCCCCAGCATTTT.

The chain has TRBV12-3 or TRBV12-4 and TRBJ1-2, with 8 bases identical to TRBD1. This CDR3 region has 14 residues. Losses at the gene ends were 6 bases for V and 5 bases for J; bases not matched to a gene: 8. The CDR3 protein is CASRGQGATYGYTF. In DNA form, the CDR3 reads TGTGCCAGCAGAGGACAGGGCGCGACTTATGGCTACACCTTC.

The chain uses TRBV24-1 and TRBJ1-2; no firm D call. Germline V gives CDR1 KGHDR, CDR2 SFDVKD. The V end lost 7 bases, the J end lost 8 bases, and 19 bases lay between the germline ends. This CDR3 contains 14 residues. Written as DNA, the CDR3 is TGTGCCACCAGCGCCCCTGGACGGAAGGGCGGCTACACCTTC. Its translation is CATSAPGRKGGYTF.

The rearrangement uses TRBV7-3 and TRBJ2-1, with D perhaps TRBD1 (6 bases). Trimming removed 3 bases from V and 7 bases from J, with 13 bases in between. The CDR3 runs to 14 residues. Germline CDR1 SGHTA, CDR2 FQGTGA. This CDR3 reads CASSLPGQFNEQFF. CDR3 nucleotide sequence: TGTGCCAGCAGCTTGCCCGGACAGTTTAATGAGCAGTTCTTC.

This chain joins TRBV20-1 and TRBJ1-2; the D gene is possibly TRBD1 (6 bases). The CDR3 has 13 amino acids. CDR1 and CDR2 (germline): DFQATT, SNEGSKA (reference sequence). The CDR3 bases are TGCAGCACGGACCAGGGGTCTTACTATGGCTACACCTTC. Protein: CSTDQGSYYGYTF.

This clonotype was detected only a few times. The V call is TRBV20-1, the J call TRBJ2-4; 7 nucleotides match TRBD1. Germline values: CDR1 DFQATT, CDR2 SNEGSKA (reference sequence). The CDR3 is made up of 14 amino acids. V was clipped by 5 bases and J by 8 bases; unmatched bases: 12. This CDR3 reads CSAPSYRGGYIQYF. The CDR3 coding sequence is TGCAGTGCTCCATCATACAGGGGCGGATACATTCAGTACTTC.

This clonotype was seen more than once but under ten times. The rearrangement joins TRBV7-8 to TRBJ2-1, with D tentatively TRBD1 (6 bases). The CDR3 runs to 14 residues. Germline assignment: CDR1 SGHVS and CDR2 FQNEAQ. V shed 2 bases and J shed 10 bases, with 15 bases lying between them. The CDR3 sequence is CASSLSWVRGEQFF. The CDR3, as DNA: TGTGCCAGCAGCTTAAGCTGGGTGAGGGGGGAGCAGTTCTTC.

Many counts were recorded for this clonotype. As DNA, the CDR3 is TGCGCCAGCAGCTCCGGGACTAGCGGGAAGAGCACAGATACGCAGTATTTT. It yields the protein CASSSGTSGKSTDTQYF. V is TRBV5-1 and J is TRBJ2-3; the match to TRBD2 covers 13 bases. The V gene's germline CDR1 is SGHRS and CDR2 YFSETQ. This CDR3 comprises 17 residues. With 3 bases clipped from V and 0 bases from J, the junction kept 4 bases outside the gene matches.

This clonotype was seen a handful of times. This rearrangement joins TRBV6-5 to TRBJ1-5; D is perhaps TRBD1 (5 bases). CDR1 and CDR2 (germline): MNHEY, SVGAGI. The germline V and J ends were trimmed by 6 bases and 2 bases, with 17 bases remaining between them. This CDR3 contains 16 residues. The CDR3 protein is CASSRAHSRGNQPQHF. In nucleotides, the CDR3 is TGTGCCAGCAGCCGAGCACACTCCAGGGGCAATCAGCCCCAGCATTTT.

This clonotype has a single count. V usage is TRBV6-1 and J usage is TRBJ2-4; D possibly corresponds to TRBD2 (5 bases). The germline V gene has CDR1 MNHNS and CDR2 SASEGT. The length of the CDR3 is 12 residues. V gave up 0 bases and J gave up 11 bases, with 8 bases separating them. CDR3 nucleotide sequence: TGTGCCAGCAGTGAAGCGAGGGCTCTTCAGTACTTC. Amino acid sequence: CASSEARALQYF.

This clonotype was observed a few times. The chain is built from TRBV5-6 and TRBJ1-2; D is unclear. The germline V and J ends were trimmed by 1 base and 6 bases, with 19 bases remaining between them. The CDR3 has 16 residues. The germline CDR1 and CDR2 sequences are SGHDT and YYEEEE. CDR3 in amino acids: CASSLWSQGPDHGYTF. CDR3 in DNA: TGTGCCAGCAGCTTGTGGAGCCAAGGGCCGGATCATGGCTACACCTTC.

This clonotype occurred a few times. The chain links TRBV12-3 or TRBV12-4 to TRBJ1-2, with D uncertain. The CDR3 totals 13 residues. V was trimmed by 3 bases and J by 4 bases, leaving 9 bases between them. The CDR3 nucleotides read TGTGCCAGCAGTTTTGGCCAGATCTATGGCTACACCTTC. Translating it yields CASSFGQIYGYTF.

This clonotype showed up many times. This chain joins TRBV20-1 and TRBJ2-5; a weak D match, TRBD1 (5 bases). The CDR3 length is 13 residues. The ends were cut back, 4 bases at V and 5 bases at J, with 14 bases in the middle. Germline V gene sequence: CDR1 DFQATT, CDR2 SNEGSKA (reference sequence). CDR3 nucleotide sequence: TGCAGTGCTACGACCCAGGGCGTGGAGACCCAGTACTTC. This translates into CSATTQGVETQYF.

In this sample, this clonotype turned up a few times. This rearrangement joins TRBV30 to TRBJ2-5; D is undetermined. CDR1 and CDR2 from the germline V gene are GTSNPN and SVGIG (reference sequence). Trimming took off 0 bases at V and 5 bases at J, with 10 bases between the two ends. The CDR3 totals 13 residues. As DNA, the CDR3 is TGTGCCTGGAGTGTACCGGGCCCGGAGACCCAGTACTTC. It specifies CAWSVPGPETQYF.

This clonotype was seen only a few times. The rearrangement uses TRBV20-1 and TRBJ2-7, with no clear D. This CDR3 has 14 residues. Trimming cost V 1 base and J 0 bases, with 10 bases left between them. CDR1 DFQATT and CDR2 SNEGSKA come from the germline V gene (reference sequence). In nucleotides, the CDR3 is TGCAGTGCTAGAGGCTTTTACAGCTCCTACGAGCAGTACTTC. It is translated as CSARGFYSSYEQYF.

The chain is built from TRBV20-1 and TRBJ1-1; 9 bases are shared with TRBD1. The CDR3 extends over 13 amino acids. CDR1 DFQATT and CDR2 SNEGSKA come from the germline V gene (reference sequence). Trimming cost V 6 bases and J 5 bases; bases outside gene matches: 7. The CDR3: CSAGQGQRTEAFF. The CDR3 DNA is TGCAGTGCGGGACAGGGCCAGAGGACTGAAGCTTTCTTT.

This clonotype has ten or more counts. J is TRBJ2-1 and V is TRBV4-2; 7 bases are a match to TRBD1. In germline, CDR1 is LGHNA, CDR2 YNFKEQ. V shed 2 bases and J 7 bases; nucleotides not matched to a gene: 14. The CDR3 has 17 residues. CDR3 sequence reads: CASSQSAIPTGRNEQFF. The DNA for the CDR3 is TGTGCCAGCAGCCAATCCGCTATACCGACAGGGCGGAATGAGCAGTTCTTC.

This clonotype has a count of ten or more. The chain carries TRBV10-3 and TRBJ2-7, with 7 bases matching TRBD2. Germline CDR1 ENHRY, CDR2 SYGVKD. V lost 3 bases and J lost 0; bases outside the gene matches: 11. CDR3 length: 17 residues. The CDR3 region is CAISDQAGRAPSYEQYF. For the CDR3, the DNA is TGTGCCATCAGTGACCAAGCAGGGAGGGCACCCTCCTACGAGCAGTACTTC.

There are a few counts of this clonotype. The rearrangement links TRBV29-1 to TRBJ1-2; 10 nucleotides match TRBD1. V lost 4 bases to trimming and J lost 2 bases; unmatched junction nucleotides: 4. Germline CDR1 is SQVTM and CDR2 is ANQGSEA. This CDR3 is 14 amino acids long. CDR3 amino acids: CSVGGTGANYGYTF. CDR3 coding DNA: TGCAGCGTTGGCGGGACAGGGGCCAACTATGGCTACACCTTC.

The chain carries TRBV12-3 or TRBV12-4 and TRBJ2-7, with 11 bases lining up with TRBD2. The CDR3 is 13 amino acids. With V trimmed by 6 bases and J by 10 bases, 8 bases remained unmatched. CDR3 coding DNA: TGTGCCAGCAGCCCGACTAGCGGGACTTTACAGTACTTC. It encodes CASSPTSGTLQYF.

This clonotype has at least ten counts. This rearrangement joins TRBV2 to TRBJ1-6; D gene ambiguous. CDR1 is SNHLY and CDR2 is FYNNEI in the germline V gene. CDR3 size: 11 residues. Trimming cost V 8 bases and J 14 bases, with 13 bases left between them. The CDR3 loop is CASSYDGALHF. The CDR3 bases are TGTGCCAGCTCTTACGACGGGGCCCTCCACTTT.

This clonotype was seen more than once but under ten times. This chain joins TRBV6-1 and TRBJ1-2; 11 nucleotides line up with TRBD1. The CDR3 is made up of 17 amino acids. The germline V gene encodes CDR1 MNHNS and CDR2 SASEGT. Trimming cost V 2 bases and J 7 bases; bases outside gene matches: 12. The DNA for the CDR3 is TGTGCCAGCAGTGAAACAACCGGGACAGGGGGATTCGGTGGCTACACCTTC. It codes for CASSETTGTGGFGGYTF.

The rearrangement uses TRBV4-3 and TRBJ2-3; perhaps TRBD2 as D (7 bases). Germline values: CDR1 LGHNA, CDR2 YSLEER. The V end was cut by 0 bases, the J end by 6 bases, with 22 bases between. The CDR3 runs to 18 residues. CDR3 sequence: CASSQEGGASGLPDTQYF. Written as DNA, the CDR3 is TGCGCCAGCAGCCAAGAGGGGGGGGCTAGCGGCCTTCCGGATACGCAGTATTTT.

This clonotype has only a few counts. CDR3 in amino acids: CASSLDPTGVPEAFF. The CDR3 coding sequence is TGTGCCAGCAGCTTAGATCCGACAGGGGTTCCTGAAGCTTTCTTT. The genes are TRBV7-2 and TRBJ1-1, with 8 nucleotides matching TRBD1. The CDR3 covers 15 residues. CDR1 and CDR2 (germline): SGHTA, FQGNSA. The V segment lost 1 base and the J segment 6 bases; nucleotides outside the gene matches: 7.

The chain carries TRBV9 and TRBJ1-2; D remains ambiguous. Trimming left V 2 bases short and J 3 bases short, with 14 bases between. CDR1 and CDR2 (germline): SGDLS, YYNGEE. The CDR3 totals 15 residues. CDR3 sequence (DNA): TGTGCCAGCAGCGTTACGGGGAATCCCTACTATGGCTACACCTTC. Translation gives CASSVTGNPYYGYTF.

In this sample, this clonotype turned up many times. The chain uses TRBV7-8 and TRBJ2-5; D unresolved. The germline CDR1 and CDR2 sequences are SGHVS and FQNEAQ. CDR3 length: 14 amino acids. Trimming left V 1 base short and J 0 bases short, with 6 bases between. The chain's CDR3 is CASSLGTDQETQYF. The CDR3 DNA reads TGTGCCAGCAGCTTAGGCACAGACCAAGAGACCCAGTACTTC.

The rearrangement links TRBV5-5 to TRBJ1-2; TRBD1 is a possible D gene (5 bases). Germline CDR1 SGHKS, CDR2 YYEKEE (reference sequence). V was pared by 1 base and J by 4 bases, with 14 bases between. The CDR3 runs to 15 residues. CDR3 DNA sequence: TGTGCCAGCAGCTTGCTGGTAGGGGTGGGCTATGGCTACACCTTC. The encoded protein is CASSLLVGVGYGYTF.